Given below is one TCR beta chain in context. The method was immunoSEQ multiplex PCR; TCRdb's version includes in-frame clones alone and lacks a portion of them. The table records some 37,000 clones, over 75% of them present only once. This entry comes from a study of T cells in localized non-small cell lung cancer. This CDR3 contains 14 residues. Germline V gene sequence: CDR1 SGHTS, CDR2 YDEGEE. Trimming removed 1 base from V and 7 bases from J, with 14 bases in between. The specimen comprised peripheral blood, sampled before any cancer treatment. The rearrangement joins TRBV5-8 to TRBJ1-2, with unresolved D. This TCR was sampled from a woman aged 40-69 years with stage I lung adenocarcinoma. The CDR3 sequence is CASSLPGFEAGYTF. The CDR3 nucleotides read TGTGCCAGCAGCTTGCCAGGATTCGAGGCTGGCTACACCTTC.